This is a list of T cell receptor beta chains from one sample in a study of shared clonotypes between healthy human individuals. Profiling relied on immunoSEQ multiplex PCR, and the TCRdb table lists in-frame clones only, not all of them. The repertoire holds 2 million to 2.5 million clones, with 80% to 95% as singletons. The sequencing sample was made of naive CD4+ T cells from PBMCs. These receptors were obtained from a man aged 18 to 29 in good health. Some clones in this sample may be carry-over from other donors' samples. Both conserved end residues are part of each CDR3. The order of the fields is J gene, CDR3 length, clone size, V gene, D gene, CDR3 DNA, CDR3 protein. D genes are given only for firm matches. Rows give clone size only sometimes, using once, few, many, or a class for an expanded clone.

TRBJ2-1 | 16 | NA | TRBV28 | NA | TGTGCCAGCAGTTTATTAGGCGGGATTACCTACAATGAGCAGTTCTTC | CASSLLGGITYNEQFF
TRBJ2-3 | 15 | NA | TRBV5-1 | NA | TGCGCCAGCAGCTTGGCCTTGGGTAACACAGATACGCAGTATTTT | CASSLALGNTDTQYF
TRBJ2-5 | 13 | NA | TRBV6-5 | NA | TGTGCCAGCAGTTTTCGACCCCGGGAGACCCAGTACTTC | CASSFRPRETQYF
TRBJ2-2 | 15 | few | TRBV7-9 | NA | TGTGCCAGCAGCTTCCCGACACTAGCTACCGGGGAGCTGTTTTTT | CASSFPTLATGELFF
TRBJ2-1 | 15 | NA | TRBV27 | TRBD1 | TGTGCCAGCAGTCGACAGGGCCTGAACTACAATGAGCAGTTCTTC | CASSRQGLNYNEQFF
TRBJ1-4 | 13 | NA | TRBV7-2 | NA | TGTGCCAGCAGCTTGACTAGGGGCGAAAAACTGTTTTTT | CASSLTRGEKLFF
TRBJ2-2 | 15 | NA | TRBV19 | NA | TGTGCCAGCACCCTCGAAGGCCCCAACACCGGGGAGCTGTTTTTT | CASTLEGPNTGELFF
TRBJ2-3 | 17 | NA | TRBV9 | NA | TGTGCCAGCAGCGTAGGGGGCCAGAGCGGGAGCACAGATACGCAGTATTTT | CASSVGGQSGSTDTQYF
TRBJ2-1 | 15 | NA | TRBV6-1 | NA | TGTGCCAGCAGTTTCCGCCGAGAACTCTACAATGAGCAGTTCTTC | CASSFRRELYNEQFF
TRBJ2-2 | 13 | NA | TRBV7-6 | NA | TGTGCCAGCAGGAGGACGCTCACCGGGGAGCTGTTTTTT | CASRRTLTGELFF
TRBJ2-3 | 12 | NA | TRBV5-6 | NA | TGTGCCAGCTGCAGGTCGACTGATACGCAGTATTTT | CASCRSTDTQYF
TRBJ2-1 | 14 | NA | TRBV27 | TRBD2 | TGTGCCAGCAGTCCGATCCCGGGGGGCAATGAGCAGTTCTTC | CASSPIPGGNEQFF
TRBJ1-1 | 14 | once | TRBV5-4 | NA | TGTGCCAGCAGCTTTCGGCCGTTGGACACTGAAGCTTTCTTT | CASSFRPLDTEAFF
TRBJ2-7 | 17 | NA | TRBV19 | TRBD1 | TGTGCCAGTAGTCCGGGTAGGGGACAGGAGGGGGCCTACGAGCAGTACTTC | CASSPGRGQEGAYEQYF
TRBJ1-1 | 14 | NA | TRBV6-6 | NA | TGTGCCAGCAGACCCCGGGAGGAGGGCACTGAAGCTTTCTTT | CASRPREEGTEAFF
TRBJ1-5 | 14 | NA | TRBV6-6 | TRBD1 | TGTGCCAGCAGTTCACAGGGGGAAAATCAGCCCCAGCATTTT | CASSSQGENQPQHF
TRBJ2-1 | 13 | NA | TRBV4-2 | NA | TGTGCCAGCAGCCCACAGGGAGGAGACCAGCAGTTCTTC | CASSPQGGDQQFF
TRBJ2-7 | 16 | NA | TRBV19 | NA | TGTGCCAGTAGTCCACACCCCAGACAGGGAGGGAGCGAGCAGTACTTC | CASSPHPRQGGSEQYF
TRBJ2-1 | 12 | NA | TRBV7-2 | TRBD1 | TGTGCCAGCAGCCACAGGGGCCCTGAGCAGTTCTTC | CASSHRGPEQFF
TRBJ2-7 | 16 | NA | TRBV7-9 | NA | TGTGCCAGCAGCTTAGACCGGCACTACAAAGGCAACGAGCAGTACTTC | CASSLDRHYKGNEQYF
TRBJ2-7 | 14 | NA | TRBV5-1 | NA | TGCGCCAGCGGGTCCCACGGCCGAGACTACGAGCAGTACTTC | CASGSHGRDYEQYF
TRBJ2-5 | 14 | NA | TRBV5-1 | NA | TGCGCCAGCAGCCGGGGGATTAAAGGGGAGACCCAGTACTTC | CASSRGIKGETQYF
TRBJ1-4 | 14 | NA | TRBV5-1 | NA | TGCGCCAGCAGCTTGGAACACGGGGATGAAAAACTGTTTTTT | CASSLEHGDEKLFF
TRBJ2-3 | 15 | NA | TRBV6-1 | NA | TGTGCCAGCAGTGCTTCGGAGCTCAGCACAGATACGCAGTATTTT | CASSASELSTDTQYF
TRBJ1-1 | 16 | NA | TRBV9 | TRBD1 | TGTGCCAGCAGCGCCGCCTTTTGGGACAGGGACACTGAAGCTTTCTTT | CASSAAFWDRDTEAFF
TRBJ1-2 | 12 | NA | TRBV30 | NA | TGTGCCTGGAGTGTTGTGGGGCGTGGCTACACCTTC | CAWSVVGRGYTF
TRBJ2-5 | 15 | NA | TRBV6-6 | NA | TGTGCCAGCACGCTTGGTCAGAGGGTGGGAGGGACCCAGTACTTC | CASTLGQRVGGTQYF